Listed below are T cell receptor beta chains from one sample, sequenced in a study of blood T cell repertoires in COVID-19. Using immunoSEQ multiplex PCR, the repertoire was profiled, and TCRdb retains in-frame clones only, with some absent. The sample lists a few hundred thousand clones, about 85% occurring once. The sequencing sample was made of peripheral blood. The source is a woman younger than 35 with acute or convalescent COVID-19. Both conserved end residues are part of each CDR3. D genes are given only for firm matches. Clone size is not always given. Where it is, it says once, few, many or a class for expanded clones.

D gene,J gene,clone size,V gene,CDR3 DNA,CDR3 protein
NA,TRBJ2-3,NA,TRBV7-9,TGTGCCAGCAGCTTAGGGAATCCCCGGGTGATGGATACGCAGTATTTT,CASSLGNPRVMDTQYF
NA,TRBJ1-4,NA,TRBV19,TGTGCCAGTAGCGCGACGGCCCCAGAGAGGAAACTGTTTTTT,CASSATAPERKLFF
NA,TRBJ2-1,NA,TRBV11-1,TGTGCCAGCAGCTTTACTAGAGGGGAGGATGAGCAGTTCTTC,CASSFTRGEDEQFF
NA,TRBJ1-2,NA,TRBV30,TGTGCCTGGAGTGACCGCCGGGGCTACACCTTC,CAWSDRRGYTF
NA,TRBJ1-6,NA,TRBV5-1,TGCGCCAGCAGTTCGAATACCCAGGGGTGGTCACCCCTCCACTTT,CASSSNTQGWSPLHF
NA,TRBJ1-1,NA,TRBV9,TGTGCCAGCAGTTTAGGTGGTAAAGGGGGGAACACTGAAGCTTTCTTT,CASSLGGKGGNTEAFF
TRBD2,TRBJ2-2,NA,TRBV4-1,TGCGCCAGCAGCTCCTCGGGACTAGCGGGAACAACCAGGGGGACCGGGGAGCTGTTTTTT,CASSSSGLAGTTRGTGELFF
NA,TRBJ1-4,few,TRBV9,TGTGCCAGCAGCCCCCGAGACAGTAATGAAAAACTGTTTTTT,CASSPRDSNEKLFF
NA,TRBJ2-7,NA,TRBV28,TGTGCCAGCAGTTTGGTTCGGAGGGAGTCGGGGTACGAGCAGTACTTC,CASSLVRRESGYEQYF
NA,TRBJ2-3,NA,TRBV2,TGTGCCAGCAGTGAGGACACGGTCACAGATACGCAGTATTTT,CASSEDTVTDTQYF
TRBD2,TRBJ2-1,NA,TRBV19,TGTGCCAGTAGTAGAGGGACTAGCGGGGGGATTTACAATGAGCAGTTCTTC,CASSRGTSGGIYNEQFF
NA,TRBJ2-2,NA,TRBV5-1,TGCGCCAGCAGCTTGTCTGCCGGGGAGCTGTTTTTT,CASSLSAGELFF
TRBD1,TRBJ1-1,NA,TRBV5-8,TGTGCCAGCAGCCACGGGACAGATGAAGCTTTCTTT,CASSHGTDEAFF
NA,TRBJ1-6,few,TRBV30,TGTGCCTGGAGTGTTGGTAGGGAGACCCTCCACTTT,CAWSVGRETLHF